This is a list of T cell receptor beta chains from one sample in a study of CD4 T cells in relation to SARS-CoV-2 and coronaviruses. Profiling relied on immunoSEQ multiplex PCR, and the TCRdb table lists in-frame clones only, not all of them. This sample yields around 15,000 clones, of which about 82% are seen a single time; about two fifths belongs to the top ten. What these receptors recognize is not known. What was sequenced was CD4+ T cells from PBMCs, cultured in vitro. Receptor source: a human donor in good health. Each CDR3 is given with its conserved first and last residue. The order of the fields is J gene, V gene, clone size, D gene, CDR3 protein, CDR3 DNA. The D gene is left open where the match is weak. Only some rows state a clone size, as once, few, many or a class for expanded clones.

>TRBJ1-1|TRBV30|.|TRBD1
CAWRGDRGTEAFF
TGTGCCTGGAGGGGGGACAGGGGCACTGAAGCTTTCTTT
>TRBJ1-5|TRBV25-1|.|.
CASSSSRQSNQPQHF
TGTGCCAGCAGTAGTTCCCGTCAAAGCAATCAGCCCCAGCATTTT
>TRBJ2-2|TRBV5-5|.|.
CASSLALSAGPNTGELFF
TGTGCCAGCAGCTTGGCCCTCTCGGCGGGGCCGAACACCGGGGAGCTGTTTTTT
>TRBJ1-4|TRBV5-5|.|TRBD1
CASRPTGGSEKLFF
TGTGCCAGCAGACCGACAGGGGGGTCTGAAAAACTGTTTTTT
>TRBJ2-5|TRBV28|.|.
CASSYREGRILGTQYF
TGTGCCAGTTCATATCGTGAGGGACGGATCCTAGGGACCCAGTACTTC
>TRBJ1-5|TRBV2|few|.
CASRQGNQPQHF
TGTGCCAGCAGACAGGGTAATCAGCCCCAGCATTTT
>TRBJ2-3|TRBV5-1|.|TRBD2
CASRLAGVRDTQYF
TGCGCCAGCCGTCTAGCGGGAGTGAGAGATACGCAGTATTTT
>TRBJ1-2|TRBV19|.|TRBD1
CASRRDQGANYGYTF
TGTGCCAGTAGACGCGATCAGGGGGCGAACTATGGCTACACCTTC
>TRBJ2-3|TRBV30|.|TRBD2
CAWSVSGIFDTQYF
TGTGCCTGGAGTGTAAGCGGGATCTTTGATACGCAGTATTTT
>TRBJ2-6|TRBV7-9|.|.
CASSSRDGISGANVLTF
TGTGCCAGCAGCAGTCGGGACGGAATCTCTGGGGCCAACGTCCTGACTTTC
>TRBJ2-5|TRBV6-5|.|TRBD2
CASKPPGGTETQYF
TGTGCCAGCAAGCCACCGGGGGGTACAGAGACCCAGTACTTC
>TRBJ1-1|TRBV19|once|.
CASSPISSGVMNTEAFF
TGTGCCAGTAGTCCCATTTCCTCAGGGGTCATGAACACTGAAGCTTTCTTT
>TRBJ2-6|TRBV2|.|.
CASSELEGPEGSGANVLTF
TGTGCCAGCAGTGAATTAGAAGGGCCAGAAGGCTCTGGGGCCAACGTCCTGACTTTC
>TRBJ2-1|TRBV5-1|.|.
CASYQAYNEQFF
TGCGCCAGCTACCAGGCGTACAATGAGCAGTTCTTC
>TRBJ1-4|TRBV28|once|.
CASSLGGNEKLFF
TGTGCCAGCAGTCTAGGGGGGAATGAAAAACTGTTTTTT
>TRBJ1-5|TRBV28|.|.
CASSLASLYQPQHF
TGTGCCAGCAGTTTAGCCAGCTTATACCAGCCCCAGCATTTT
>TRBJ2-3|TRBV5-1|.|.
CASSFRAETDTQYF
TGCGCCAGCAGCTTCAGGGCGGAGACAGATACGCAGTATTTT
>TRBJ2-3|TRBV6-1|.|.
CASSESGDITDTQYF
TGTGCCAGCAGTGAATCCGGGGACATCACAGATACGCAGTATTTT
>TRBJ2-2|TRBV19|.|.
CASRRQVGRDAGELFF
TGTGCCAGTAGAAGACAGGTAGGGCGTGACGCCGGGGAGCTGTTTTTT
>TRBJ2-2|TRBV28|few|.
CASRTAGGELFF
TGTGCCAGCAGAACTGCCGGGGGGGAGCTGTTTTTT
>TRBJ2-1|TRBV11-2|.|.
CASRMRLQRHNEQFF
TGTGCCAGCAGAATGAGGCTTCAGCGGCACAATGAGCAGTTCTTC
>TRBJ2-7|TRBV7-3|.|TRBD2
CASSSGTSGGEQYF
TGTGCCAGCAGCTCTGGGACTAGCGGGGGGGAGCAGTACTTC
>TRBJ1-1|TRBV2|.|.
CASPKDDSEVNTEAFF
TGTGCCAGCCCCAAAGATGACAGCGAGGTTAACACTGAAGCTTTCTTT
>TRBJ2-1|TRBV6-1|.|.
CASSEAPGHTNEQFF
TGTGCCAGCAGTGAAGCCCCGGGACATACCAATGAGCAGTTCTTC
>TRBJ2-2|TRBV6-5|.|.
CASSYDRLNTGELFF
TGTGCCAGCAGTTACGACAGGTTGAACACCGGGGAGCTGTTTTTT
>TRBJ1-5|TRBV5-4|.|TRBD1
CASSFNTGQAARNQPQHF
TGTGCCAGCAGCTTTAATACGGGACAGGCCGCTCGGAATCAGCCCCAGCATTTT
>TRBJ2-5|TRBV4-1|.|TRBD1
CASSSPGDRFLETQYF
TGCGCCAGCAGCTCGCCGGGGGACAGGTTCTTGGAGACCCAGTACTTC
>TRBJ2-1|TRBV19|.|TRBD2
CASSRWRTSGTLDSYNEQFF
TGTGCCAGTAGCCGTTGGCGGACTAGCGGGACCTTGGACTCCTACAATGAGCAGTTCTTC
>TRBJ1-2|TRBV11-2|.|TRBD1
CASSFDPRGRDYGYTF
TGTGCCAGCAGCTTTGACCCCAGGGGGCGCGACTATGGCTACACCTTC
>TRBJ2-7|TRBV18|.|TRBD2
CASSPPSGRAQEQYF
TGTGCCAGCTCACCTCCTAGCGGGAGGGCCCAGGAGCAGTACTTC
>TRBJ2-7|TRBV5-1|few|.
CASSLIRTTAYEQYF
TGCGCCAGCAGCTTGATTAGGACTACGGCCTACGAGCAGTACTTC
>TRBJ2-7|TRBV7-9|few|.
CAGRQGEAGEQYF
TGTGCCGGACGACAGGGTGAAGCGGGCGAGCAGTACTTC
>TRBJ2-4|TRBV28|.|.
CASRSSGLAKNIQYF
TGTGCCAGCCGATCCTCAGGACTAGCCAAAAACATTCAGTACTTC
>TRBJ1-1|TRBV24-1|.|.
CATSVLGHTEAFF
TGTGCCACCAGTGTTCTTGGACACACTGAAGCTTTCTTT
>TRBJ2-7|TRBV3-1/TRBV3-2|.|TRBD2
CASSQVLGLGSGEQYF
TGTGCCAGCAGCCAAGTCCTGGGACTAGGCTCTGGCGAGCAGTACTTC
>TRBJ2-5|TRBV6-5|.|.
CAGGRDQETQYF
TGTGCCGGGGGGCGGGACCAGGAGACCCAGTACTTC
>TRBJ1-1|TRBV14|.|.
CASSQLNTEAFF
TGTGCCAGCAGCCAACTGAACACTGAAGCTTTCTTT
>TRBJ2-2|TRBV5-5|.|.
CASSWFGRANTGELFF
TGTGCCAGCAGCTGGTTCGGGCGGGCAAACACCGGGGAGCTGTTTTTT
>TRBJ2-4|TRBV19|.|TRBD1
CASSITGGNIQYF
TGTGCCAGTAGTATCACAGGGGGCAACATTCAGTACTTC
>TRBJ2-1|TRBV19|.|.
CASSMDGSSYNEQFF
TGTGCCAGTAGTATGGACGGGAGCTCCTACAATGAGCAGTTCTTC
>TRBJ2-3|TRBV7-9|.|.
CASSLALAPPDTQYF
TGTGCCAGCAGCTTAGCGCTAGCCCCGCCAGATACGCAGTATTTT
>TRBJ2-2|TRBV5-6|.|.
CASSEIQGYDTGELFF
TGTGCCAGCAGCGAAATCCAGGGCTACGACACCGGGGAGCTGTTTTTT
>TRBJ2-2|TRBV19|.|TRBD2
CASSTMTSGRAGELFF
TGTGCCAGTAGTACTATGACTAGCGGGAGAGCCGGGGAGCTGTTTTTT
>TRBJ2-2|TRBV6-1|.|.
CASSEPGGTGELFF
TGTGCCAGCAGTGAGCCTGGGGGCACCGGGGAGCTGTTTTTT
>TRBJ1-1|TRBV9|.|TRBD1
CASSERQGTGNAGTEAFF
TGTGCCAGCAGCGAAAGACAGGGGACAGGGAATGCGGGCACTGAAGCTTTCTTT
>TRBJ1-2|TRBV5-6|.|TRBD1
CASGTGQGGRYGYTF
TGTGCCAGCGGAACGGGACAGGGGGGTCGGTATGGCTACACCTTC
>TRBJ1-1|TRBV2|.|.
CASNRDGGTEAFF
TGTGCCAGCAACAGGGATGGAGGCACTGAAGCTTTCTTT
>TRBJ2-2|TRBV24-1|.|.
CATSEAGKTGELFF
TGTGCCACCAGTGAGGCGGGCAAGACCGGGGAGCTGTTTTTT
>TRBJ2-2|TRBV4-2|.|TRBD2
CASSPKPSGMSLNTGELFF
TGTGCCAGCAGCCCAAAGCCTAGCGGGATGTCGTTGAACACCGGGGAGCTGTTTTTT
>TRBJ1-1|TRBV7-9|.|.
CASSWTKGLTGTEAFF
TGTGCCAGCAGCTGGACGAAGGGACTGACAGGCACTGAAGCTTTCTTT
>TRBJ1-1|TRBV29-1|.|.
CSVEGRTANTEAFF
TGCAGCGTTGAAGGGAGGACAGCCAACACTGAAGCTTTCTTT
>TRBJ2-1|TRBV3-1/TRBV3-2|.|TRBD2
CASSQGAGASEQFF
TGTGCCAGCAGCCAAGGAGCGGGAGCGAGTGAGCAGTTCTTC
>TRBJ1-2|TRBV7-2|.|TRBD1
CASSLAGQGYGYTF
TGTGCCAGCAGCTTAGCGGGACAGGGCTATGGCTACACCTTC